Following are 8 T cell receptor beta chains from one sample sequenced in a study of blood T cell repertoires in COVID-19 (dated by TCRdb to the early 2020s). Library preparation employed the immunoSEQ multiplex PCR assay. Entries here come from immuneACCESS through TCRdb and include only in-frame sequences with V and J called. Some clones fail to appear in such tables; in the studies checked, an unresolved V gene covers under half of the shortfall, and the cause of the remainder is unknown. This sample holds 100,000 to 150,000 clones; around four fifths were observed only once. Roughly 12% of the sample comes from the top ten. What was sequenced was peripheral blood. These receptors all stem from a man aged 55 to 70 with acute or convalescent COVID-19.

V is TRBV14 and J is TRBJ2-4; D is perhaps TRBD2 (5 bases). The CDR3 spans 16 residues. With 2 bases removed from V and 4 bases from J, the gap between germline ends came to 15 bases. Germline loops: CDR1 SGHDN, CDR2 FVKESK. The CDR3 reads CASSQNPTGWKNIQYF. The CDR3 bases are TGTGCCAGCAGCCAAAACCCCACGGGGTGGAAAAACATTCAGTACTTC.

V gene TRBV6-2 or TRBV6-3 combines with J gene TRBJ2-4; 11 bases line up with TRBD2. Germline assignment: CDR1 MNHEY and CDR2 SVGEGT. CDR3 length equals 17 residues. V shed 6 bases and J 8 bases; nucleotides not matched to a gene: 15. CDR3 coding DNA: TGTGCCAGCAGCAGTCCGGGACTAGCGGAGGGGGGGGACATTCAGTACTTC. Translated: CASSSPGLAEGGDIQYF.

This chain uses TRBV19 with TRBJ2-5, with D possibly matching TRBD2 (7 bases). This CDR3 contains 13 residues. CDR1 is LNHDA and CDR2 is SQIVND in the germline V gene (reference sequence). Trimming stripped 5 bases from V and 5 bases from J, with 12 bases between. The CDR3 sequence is CASSRGGGETQYF. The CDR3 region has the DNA TGTGCCAGTAGTCGGGGCGGGGGCGAGACCCAGTACTTC.

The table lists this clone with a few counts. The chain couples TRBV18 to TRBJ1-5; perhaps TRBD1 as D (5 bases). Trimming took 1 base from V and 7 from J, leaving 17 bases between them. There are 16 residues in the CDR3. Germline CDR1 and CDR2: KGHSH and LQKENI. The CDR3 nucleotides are TGTGCCAGCTCACCACAGGGCCAGGGAGGGAGGCAGCCCCAGCATTTT. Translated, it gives CASSPQGQGGRQPQHF.

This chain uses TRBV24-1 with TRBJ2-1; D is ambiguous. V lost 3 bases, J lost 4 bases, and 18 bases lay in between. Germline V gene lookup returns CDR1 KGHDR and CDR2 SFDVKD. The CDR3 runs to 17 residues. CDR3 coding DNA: TGTGCCACCAGTGATAATCCCCCGAGGTCGGCGTACAATGAGCAGTTCTTC. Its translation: CATSDNPPRSAYNEQFF.

The CDR3 here is CASTRDLNTEAFF. CDR3 sequence (DNA): TGTGCCAGCACCAGGGACTTGAACACTGAAGCTTTCTTT. The chain uses TRBV12-3 or TRBV12-4 and TRBJ1-1, with D tentatively TRBD1 (5 bases). With 7 bases removed from V and 0 bases from J, the gap between germline ends came to 9 bases. The CDR3 length is 13 residues.

The CDR3 DNA sequence: TGTGCCAGCAGCCGAGGACTAGCTACAGATACGCAGTATTTT. As protein: CASSRGLATDTQYF. The gene calls are TRBV7-9 and TRBJ2-3, with 8 bases matching TRBD2. V lost 5 bases to trimming and J lost 3 bases; unmatched junction nucleotides: 4. This CDR3 contains 14 residues. From germline, CDR1 is SEHNR and CDR2 FQNEAQ (reference sequence).

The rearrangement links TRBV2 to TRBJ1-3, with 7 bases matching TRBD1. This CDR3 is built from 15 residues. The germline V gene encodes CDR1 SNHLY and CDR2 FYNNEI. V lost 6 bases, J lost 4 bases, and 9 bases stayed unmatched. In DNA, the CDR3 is TGTGCCAGCAGCCCACAGGGGAGGCAGGGAAACACCATATATTTT. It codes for CASSPQGRQGNTIYF.